Each of the 28 T cell receptor beta chains below was sequenced from the same sample in a study of post-analysis software for immune sequencing data. Study-wide findings and caveats: In patients, about five TRBV segments were more frequent than in controls, with TRBV5-6, TRBV5-1 and TRBV20-1 among them.

Included in the TCR beta cDNA libraries were unique molecular identifiers. TCRdb processed the PCR reads anew with MiXCR; each CDR3 protein has one entry. In the table there are a few hundred thousand distinct CDR3 sequences, 35% to 40% of which are singletons. What these receptors recognize is not known. The sample taken for sequencing was blood. Every receptor here comes from a girl aged 5-17 years with multiple sclerosis.

This clonotype came up many times. The chain recombines TRBV2 with TRBJ2-5; perhaps TRBD2 as D (5 bases). Germline assignment: CDR1 SNHLY and CDR2 FYNNEI. This CDR3 has 12 amino acids. The V gene lost 8 bases and the J gene lost 3 bases, with 10 bases spanning the gap. The CDR3, as DNA: TGTGCCAGCCGAAGAGGGAAAGAGACCCAGTACTTC. Encoded protein: CASRRGKETQYF.

The rearrangement joins TRBV7-2 to TRBJ2-7; D call uncertain. There are 16 residues in the CDR3. V was trimmed by 3 bases and J by 2 bases, leaving 17 bases between them. CDR1 is SGHTA, CDR2 FQGNSA, per germline. CDR3: CASSLHASRGTYEQYF. The DNA for the CDR3 is TGTGCCAGCAGCTTGCACGCCTCGAGAGGTACCTACGAGCAGTACTTC.

This clonotype was seen repeatedly, ten times or more. The CDR3 bases are TGTGCCACCAGTGCTAGCGGAACTCAAGAGACCCAGTACTTC. As protein: CATSASGTQETQYF. The J gene is TRBJ2-5, the V gene TRBV24-1; 7 nucleotides align to TRBD2. V gave up 5 bases and J gave up 2 bases; unmatched junction bases: 4. CDR1 KGHDR and CDR2 SFDVKD come from the germline V gene. The CDR3 has 14 residues.

At least ten counts were recorded for this clonotype. The genes are TRBV9 and TRBJ2-3, with 9 bases matching TRBD2. Germline lookup yields CDR1 SGDLS and CDR2 YYNGEE. This CDR3 contains 13 residues. V lost 0 bases, J lost 8 bases, and 1 base stayed unmatched. CDR3 sequence (DNA): TGTGCCAGCAGCGTAGAACTAGCGGGTACGCAGTATTTT. Its protein is CASSVELAGTQYF.

The table lists this clonotype with a few counts. As DNA, the CDR3 is TGTGCCAGCAGGGAGGATTACAATGAGCAGTTCTTC. It is translated as CASREDYNEQFF. The genes are TRBV2 and TRBJ2-1, with D maybe TRBD2 (5 bases). Deletions cut 6 bases from V and 4 bases from J, with 7 bases between. Looked up from germline, CDR1 is SNHLY and CDR2 is FYNNEI. This CDR3 region has 12 residues.

With respect to this clonotype: This may arise from a read error, as a much more abundant clone is one base away. The V and J genes are TRBV5-1 and TRBJ2-2; 11 positions match TRBD2. The CDR3 has 16 amino acids. Looked up from germline, CDR1 is SGHRS and CDR2 is YFSETQ. CDR3 sequence reads: CASTELAGANTGGLFF. The CDR3 region has the DNA TGCGCCAGCACGGAACTAGCGGGAGCGAACACCGGGGGGCTGTTTTTT.

As regards this clonotype: A much larger clone sits a single nucleotide away, making a read error possible. The V call is TRBV5-6, the J call TRBJ2-1, with TRBD2 matching 12 bases. The germline gives CDR1 SGHDT, CDR2 YYEEEE. The CDR3 is 14 residues long. The CDR3, as DNA: TGTGCCAGCAGCTCGACTAGCGGGAGCTATGAGCAGGTCTTC. Translated: CASSSTSGSYEQVF.

A few counts support this clonotype. A much larger clonotype is one base distant, so this may be a read error. The chain has TRBV5-5 and TRBJ1-2; 7 nucleotides match TRBD1. With 3 bases clipped from V and 8 bases from J, the junction kept 7 bases outside the gene matches. Germline V gene data show CDR1 as SGHKS and CDR2 as YYEKEE (reference sequence). CDR3 length: 13 residues. The CDR3 here is CASSSDRCGGYTF. The CDR3 DNA follows: TGTGCCAGCAGCTCGGACAGGTGCGGCGGCTACACCTTC. Full variable domain (outside the CDR3, taken from reference TRBV5-5 and TRBJ1-2): DAGVTQSPTHLIKTRGQQVTLRCSPISGHKSVSWYQQVLGQGPQFIFQYYEKEERGRGNFPDRFSARQFPNYSSELNVNALLLGDSALYLCASSSDRCGGYTFGSGTRLTVV.

This clonotype was counted a few times. V gene TRBV6-5 combines with J gene TRBJ1-2; D unresolved. V was trimmed by 2 bases and J by 4 bases, leaving 5 bases between them. Germline-derived CDR1 and CDR2 are MNHEY and SVGAGI. The CDR3 spans 12 residues. CDR3 loop: CASSYGSYGYTF. CDR3 coding DNA: TGTGCCAGCAGTTACGGGTCCTATGGCTACACCTTC.

The V call is TRBV28, the J call TRBJ2-2; perhaps TRBD2 as D (5 bases). Germline V gene lookup returns CDR1 MDHEN and CDR2 SYDVKM. The CDR3 spans 13 residues. V was pared by 4 bases and J by 6 bases, with 9 bases between. CDR3 DNA: TGTGCCAGCAGTTCTCCGGACTCCGGGGAGCTGTTTTTT. Amino acid sequence: CASSSPDSGELFF.

V gene TRBV4-3 combines with J gene TRBJ2-6; D is unclear. The germline V and J ends were trimmed by 0 bases and 8 bases, with 14 bases remaining between them. The CDR3 consists of 16 residues. Per the germline V gene, CDR1 is LGHNA and CDR2 is YSLEER. This CDR3 reads CASSQDLSRGTNVLTF. Here the CDR3 DNA reads TGCGCCAGCAGCCAAGATCTCTCCCGCGGAACCAACGTCCTGACTTTC.

This clonotype was detected ten times or more. This rearrangement joins TRBV7-9 to TRBJ1-2; D uncertain. This CDR3 has 13 amino acids. The germline CDR1 and CDR2 sequences are SEHNR and FQNEAQ (reference sequence). V was cut by 5 bases and J by 8 bases, with 15 bases left in between. Here the CDR3 reads CASSAVGHEGYTF. CDR3 coding DNA: TGTGCCAGCAGCGCCGTCGGGCACGAGGGCTACACCTTC.

In its sample, this clonotype was seen a few times. The V gene is TRBV27, the J gene TRBJ2-1, with 9 bases aligning to TRBD1. This CDR3 spans 14 amino acids. CDR1 is MNHEY, CDR2 SMNVEV, per germline (reference sequence). The V segment lost 0 bases and the J segment 6 bases; nucleotides outside the gene matches: 0. The CDR3 region is CASSLSGQGNEQFF. The CDR3 DNA follows: TGTGCCAGCAGTTTATCGGGACAGGGCAATGAGCAGTTCTTC.

The J gene is TRBJ2-5, the V gene TRBV25-1; D could derive from TRBD1 or TRBD2 (6 bases each). The J call could be wrong; TRBJ2-7 is a better fit for the DNA end. CDR1 MGHDK and CDR2 SYGVNS come from the germline V gene. The CDR3 totals 14 residues. The CDR3 loop reads CASSETGGGVEQYF. DNA for the CDR3: TGTGCCAGCAGTGAGACAGGCGGCGGGGTCGAGCAGTACTTC.

V usage is TRBV9 and J usage is TRBJ2-7, with D possibly being TRBD1 (7 bases). Germline assignment: CDR1 SGDLS and CDR2 YYNGEE. With 2 bases removed from V and 13 bases from J, the gap between germline ends came to 19 bases. The CDR3 totals 13 residues. CDR3 DNA sequence: TGTGCCAGCAGCGTCAGGGGGGACACTGAAGCTTACTTC. Protein: CASSVRGDTEAYF.

As concerns this clonotype: A read error may explain this, as a much larger clone is one base away. The V call is TRBV5-1, the J call TRBJ1-5; D is ambiguous. The CDR3 totals 16 residues. Germline-derived CDR1 and CDR2 are SGHRS and YFSETQ. V dropped 3 bases and J dropped 4 bases, with 17 bases sitting between them. This CDR3 reads CASSSLPSGGNQPQHF. In nucleotides, the CDR3 is TGCGCCAGCAGCTCGTTGCCTTCAGGAGGGAATCAGCCCCAGCATTTT.

The sample holds many counts of this clonotype. The J gene is TRBJ2-1, the V gene TRBV21-1; the table assigns TRBD2, which was not confirmed against the DNA. TRBV21-1 is marked as a pseudogene. The CDR3 totals 15 residues. The CDR3 sequence: CASSKASGRSNEQFF. CDR3 nucleotides: TGTGCCAGCAGTAAGGCTAGCGGGAGGAGCAATGAGCAGTTCTTC.

Ten or more counts support this clonotype. V usage is TRBV7-9 and J usage is TRBJ1-2; D unresolved. The CDR3 is 16 amino acids. Trimming took off 4 bases at V and 2 bases at J, with 17 bases between the two ends. Germline-derived CDR1 and CDR2 are SEHNR and FQNEAQ (reference sequence). This CDR3 is CASSSGGQVKNYGYTF. The DNA for the CDR3 is TGTGCCAGCAGCTCTGGAGGGCAGGTTAAAAACTATGGCTACACCTTC.

This clonotype was observed at least ten times. The chain combines TRBV9 with TRBJ2-6; no clear D gene. Trimming removed 1 base from V and 1 base from J, with 6 bases in between. From germline, CDR1 is SGDLS and CDR2 YYNGEE. The CDR3 sequence is 15 residues long. The CDR3 here is CASSVPLSGANVLTF. The CDR3 region has the DNA TGTGCCAGCAGCGTACCGCTATCTGGGGCCAACGTCCTGACTTTC.

Ten or more counts support this clonotype. J is TRBJ1-2 and V is TRBV9; possible D gene TRBD1, 5 bases. Trimming stripped 4 bases from V and 5 bases from J, with 15 bases between. The CDR3 sequence is 14 residues long. The germline gives CDR1 SGDLS, CDR2 YYNGEE. CDR3 bases: TGTGCCAGCAGCAAAACCGGGGGGATGTATGGCTACACCTTC. Protein product: CASSKTGGMYGYTF.

Regarding this clonotype: A much larger clone sits a single nucleotide away, making a read error possible. This chain connects TRBV12-3 or TRBV12-4 to TRBJ2-1, with D uncertain. Trimming shortened V by 6 bases and J by 12 bases, and 12 bases separated the two germline ends. The CDR3 runs 11 residues. For the CDR3, the DNA is TGTGCCAGCAGCCCAAAGATTGCGCAGTTCTTC. This encodes CASSPKIAQFF.

In this sample, this clonotype turned up a few times. The chain joins TRBV7-2 to TRBJ1-5; the D is unclear. The V end lost 2 bases, the J end lost 3 bases, and 11 bases lay between the germline ends. The CDR3 loop spans 15 amino acids. Germline V gene lookup returns CDR1 SGHTA and CDR2 FQGNSA. The CDR3 spells CASSLTPASNQPQHF. CDR3 nucleotide sequence: TGTGCCAGCAGCTTAACGCCAGCTTCCAATCAGCCCCAGCATTTT.

This clonotype appeared many times. The CDR3 is CASSLSRQGAGYTF. The CDR3 bases are TGTGCCAGCAGCCTCTCTCGGCAGGGCGCGGGCTACACCTTC. The V gene is TRBV28, the J gene TRBJ1-2, with D perhaps matching TRBD1 (5 bases). V was shortened by 6 bases and J by 8 bases, with 19 bases between the two germline ends. The germline gives CDR1 MDHEN, CDR2 SYDVKM. This CDR3 has 14 residues.

The J gene is TRBJ2-7, the V gene TRBV29-1, with TRBD1 matching over 9 bases. The V gene end was trimmed by 6 bases and the J gene end by 4 bases; junction bases not matched to a gene: 13. Per the germline V gene, CDR1 is SQVTM and CDR2 is ANQGSEA. CDR3 size: 15 residues. The CDR3 bases are TGCAGCGTCCACCCCGGGACAGGGAGTATGTACGAGCAGTACTTC. This codes for CSVHPGTGSMYEQYF.

The chain uses TRBV7-3 and TRBJ1-4, with D possibly matching TRBD1 (5 bases). Trimming shortened V by 2 bases and J by 8 bases, and 18 bases separated the two germline ends. This CDR3 region has 16 residues. The germline CDR1 and CDR2 sequences are SGHTA and FQGTGA. The CDR3 DNA reads TGTGCCAGCAGCTTAGGAAGTTATGGGGCGGTCGAAAAACTGTTTTTT. It codes for CASSLGSYGAVEKLFF.

The chain is built from TRBV20-1 and TRBJ2-3; TRBD1 agrees at 8 bases. V shed 3 bases, J shed 0 bases, and the junction held 8 bases outside the gene matches. Germline loops: CDR1 DFQATT, CDR2 SNEGSKA (reference sequence). This CDR3 has 16 residues. CDR3 sequence: CSARDRAPPSTDTQYF. The CDR3, as DNA: TGCAGTGCTAGGGACAGGGCGCCACCTAGCACAGATACGCAGTATTTT.

The chain is built from TRBV20-1 and TRBJ2-3; 9 bases are shared with TRBD2. Trimming took 0 bases from V and 3 from J; bases not matched to a gene: 13. The CDR3 covers 18 residues. Germline values: CDR1 DFQATT, CDR2 SNEGSKA (reference sequence). This chain's CDR3 is CSARDRRAGGLGTDTQYF. CDR3 bases: TGCAGTGCTAGAGATCGAAGGGCGGGAGGGTTAGGTACAGATACGCAGTATTTT.

Only a few counts were recorded for this clonotype. V and J are TRBV15 and TRBJ2-1; possible D gene TRBD2, 6 bases. The CDR3 is 13 residues long. Germline V CDR1 and CDR2: LNHNV, YYDKDF (reference sequence). Trimming cost V 8 bases and J 8 bases, with 16 bases left between them. Written as DNA, the CDR3 is TGTGCCACCCAGGGACTCGGCTCCCATGAGCAGTTCTTC. Its translation is CATQGLGSHEQFF.